The present entry profiles one TCR beta chain with its context. Antigen specificity is unknown. The time point here: week 35, safety follow-up. Doses comprised 300 ug of mutant IDH1 20-mer peptide each, plus topical imiquimod. Germline loops: CDR1 KGHSY, CDR2 FQNENV. The CDR3 is made up of 14 amino acids. Deletions cut 4 bases from V and 7 bases from J, with 13 bases between. Here immunoSEQ multiplex PCR was the method, and the copy in TCRdb shows in-frame clones only, minus some. The sample shows 30,000 or so clones, around 77% of them seen only once. The sample belongs to a study of a mutant IDH1 vaccine in newly diagnosed glioma.

The chain recombines TRBV16 with TRBJ1-4, with D maybe TRBD1 (6 bases). This clonotype originated in a woman under 40 with glioma. Some clones in this sample may be carry-over from other donors' samples. Sequencing used PBMCs, obtained from a glioma patient whose treatment included an IDH1 peptide vaccine. The CDR3 loop is CASSRGQPSEKLFF. The CDR3 DNA reads TGTGCCAGCAGCCGAGGACAGCCCTCTGAAAAACTGTTTTTT.